The rows below give T cell receptor beta chains drawn from one sample of a study of CD8+ T cells in alopecia areata. TCRdb keeps only in-frame clones here, not all; method: immunoSEQ multiplex PCR. The sample shows some 100,000 clones, around 44% of them seen only once. The sequencing used CD8+ T cells sorted from blood, collected at week 24, from a patient treated with tofacitinib. The source of these receptors is a human donor with alopecia areata. Each CDR3 is given with its conserved first and last residue. The order of the fields is clone size, D gene, V gene, J gene, CDR3 DNA, CDR3 protein. D genes are given only for firm matches. Where a row states a size, it is once, few, many or the class of an expanded clone; other rows omit it.

few,NA,TRBV19,TRBJ1-5,TGTGCCAGTAGTCTCTCAGGGGAAAATAGCAATCAGCCCCAGCATTTT,CASSLSGENSNQPQHF
NA,NA,TRBV28,TRBJ1-3,TGTGCCAGCAGTTTTTATGGAAACACCATATATTTT,CASSFYGNTIYF
NA,TRBD2,TRBV4-1,TRBJ2-7,TGCGCCAGCAGCCGGACCACCGGGACTAGCTACGAGCAGTACTTC,CASSRTTGTSYEQYF
NA,NA,TRBV29-1,TRBJ1-2,TGCAGCGTTGAAGATCTTCCCCCAAACTATGGCTACACCTTC,CSVEDLPPNYGYTF
NA,NA,TRBV7-6,TRBJ2-7,TGTGCCAGCAGCTACGCTTCCAGTTCCGAGCAGTACTTC,CASSYASSSEQYF
few,TRBD2,TRBV28,TRBJ2-7,TGTGCCAGCAGTTTCGCGGGAGGCTACGAGCAGTACTTC,CASSFAGGYEQYF
NA,NA,TRBV6-1,TRBJ2-1,TGTGCCAGCTGCGACCCACCCTACAATGAGCAGTTCTTC,CASCDPPYNEQFF
few,NA,TRBV7-9,TRBJ2-1,TGTGCCAGCAGCTTCGTTTCGTCTAGCCGTCATGAGCAGTTCTTC,CASSFVSSSRHEQFF
NA,TRBD1,TRBV6-6,TRBJ2-3,TGTGCCAGCACCGACAGGGGGATCAGGGATACGCAGTATTTT,CASTDRGIRDTQYF
NA,NA,TRBV7-9,TRBJ1-5,TGTGCCACCGCGGGACGAAATTCCGCAGAGAATCAGCCCCAGCATTTT,CATAGRNSAENQPQHF
few,NA,TRBV2,TRBJ2-2,TGTGCCAGCAGGCCCCCAGGGGTTCCCGGGGAGCTGTTTTTT,CASRPPGVPGELFF
NA,NA,TRBV30,TRBJ2-1,TGTGCCTGGAGCCGACAGAGCTACAATGAGCAGTTCTTC,CAWSRQSYNEQFF
few,TRBD1,TRBV29-1,TRBJ2-7,TGCAGCGCCAAGGGGACAGGGAACTACGAGCAGTACTTC,CSAKGTGNYEQYF
NA,TRBD2,TRBV5-1,TRBJ2-1,TGCGCCAGCAGCTTGCCTAGCGGGGAATACAATGAGCAGTTCTTC,CASSLPSGEYNEQFF
few,NA,TRBV7-9,TRBJ2-7,TGTGCCAGCGCACCACCGGGGATCTACGAGCAGTACTTC,CASAPPGIYEQYF
NA,TRBD1,TRBV9,TRBJ2-5,TGTGCCAGCAGCGGCATGACAGGGGAGACCCAGTACTTC,CASSGMTGETQYF
few,NA,TRBV7-9,TRBJ1-1,TGTGCCAGCAGCTTAGCCGGGGGCGAGACTGAAGCTTTCTTT,CASSLAGGETEAFF
NA,NA,TRBV4-1,TRBJ1-2,TGCGCCAGCAGCCGTTTGGGCAGCTATGGCTACACCTTC,CASSRLGSYGYTF
NA,TRBD1,TRBV29-1,TRBJ2-4,TGCAGCGTTGAAGTCCTTACAGGGGAAGCCAAAAACATTCAGTACTTC,CSVEVLTGEAKNIQYF
NA,NA,TRBV4-1,TRBJ2-7,TGCGCCAGCAGCCAAGCGGGGGTCGAGCAGTACTTC,CASSQAGVEQYF
NA,NA,TRBV28,TRBJ2-7,TGTGCCAGCAGTTTCCCTAGCGATAGGTACGAGCAGTACTTC,CASSFPSDRYEQYF
few,NA,TRBV29-1,TRBJ2-3,TGCAGCGTGGCCGGTGGGGTGTCTGGGACAGATACGCAGTATTTT,CSVAGGVSGTDTQYF
few,TRBD2,TRBV7-9,TRBJ2-2,TGCGCCAGCAGCCAAGAGCGGGAGTGGAACACCGGGGAGCTGTTTTTT,CASSQEREWNTGELFF
few,NA,TRBV6-1,TRBJ2-1,TGTGCCAGCAGTGATCGTTCCTACAATGAGCAGTTCTTC,CASSDRSYNEQFF
NA,NA,TRBV4-1,TRBJ2-5,TGCGCCAGCACCCCCCGAGGGGCGGAAGGGTACCAAGAGACCCAGTACTTC,CASTPRGAEGYQETQYF
NA,NA,TRBV6-1,TRBJ1-5,TGTGCCAGCAGTGAATGGGGGGAAAATCAGCCCCAGCATTTT,CASSEWGENQPQHF
NA,NA,TRBV7-9,TRBJ1-2,TGTGCCAGCAGCTGGGGAGGTTCGAGTGGCTACACCTTC,CASSWGGSSGYTF
few,NA,TRBV29-1,TRBJ2-1,TGCAGCGTTGGGGGGTTGGTAGCGATCAATGAGCAGTTCTTC,CSVGGLVAINEQFF
few,NA,TRBV7-9,TRBJ2-2,TGTGCCGACCCGGACGGGAACACCGGGGAGCTGTTTTTT,CADPDGNTGELFF
NA,NA,TRBV27,TRBJ1-5,TGTGCCAGCAGTTTATGGGCAGGGAGCAATCAGCCCCAGCATTTT,CASSLWAGSNQPQHF
NA,NA,TRBV15,TRBJ1-2,TGTGCCACCAGCAGAGACCGGGACTTAGGCTATGGCTACACCTTC,CATSRDRDLGYGYTF
NA,NA,TRBV27,TRBJ2-2,TGTGCCACCTCCATGGGGAACACCGGGGAGCTGTTTTTT,CATSMGNTGELFF
NA,NA,TRBV6-5,TRBJ1-1,TGTGCCAGCAGTTACGGGGGGATGAACACTGAAGCTTTCTTT,CASSYGGMNTEAFF
NA,NA,TRBV25-1,TRBJ1-5,TGTGCCAGCGGATACAGTCAGCCCCAGCATTTT,CASGYSQPQHF
NA,NA,TRBV4-3,TRBJ2-2,TGCGCCAGCAGCCAGAGAGTGGGGACCGGGGAGCTGTTTTTT,CASSQRVGTGELFF
NA,NA,TRBV6-1,TRBJ2-3,TGTGCCAGCAGTGAAAGTCTCACAGATACGCAGTATTTT,CASSESLTDTQYF
once,TRBD2,TRBV9,TRBJ2-7,TGTGCCAGCAGTGGAGAGGGCGGGAGTTCTTACGAGCAGTACTTC,CASSGEGGSSYEQYF
few,NA,TRBV28,TRBJ2-5,TGTGCCAGCAGTTCGGACAGTCGAACCCAAGAGACCCAGTACTTC,CASSSDSRTQETQYF
NA,TRBD2,TRBV29-1,TRBJ2-1,TGCAGCGTCATTACGATAGCGGGAGATGCGTACAATGAGCAGTTCTTC,CSVITIAGDAYNEQFF
NA,NA,TRBV9,TRBJ2-2,TGTGCCAGCAGCGCAAGCCCCCCACGGGCCGGTTCCGGGGAGCTGTTTTTT,CASSASPPRAGSGELFF
NA,NA,TRBV13,TRBJ2-7,TGTGCCAGCAGCTTAGTGGCCTACGAGCAGTACTTC,CASSLVAYEQYF
few,NA,TRBV6-1,TRBJ2-3,TGTGCCAGCAGTGGCCGATTGGATACGCAGTATTTT,CASSGRLDTQYF
NA,TRBD2,TRBV10-3,TRBJ2-7,TGTGCCATCAGTGAGTCTTATATGAAGCGGGGCTACTCCTACGAGCAGTACTTC,CAISESYMKRGYSYEQYF
NA,NA,TRBV11-2,TRBJ2-2,TGTGCCAGCAGCTTATGGGCTTCTCTTAACACCGGGGAGCTGTTTTTT,CASSLWASLNTGELFF
few,TRBD2,TRBV7-2,TRBJ2-3,TGTGCCAGCAGCTCAAGACTAGCGGGAGAGTATACGCAGTATTTT,CASSSRLAGEYTQYF
NA,NA,TRBV5-1,TRBJ2-1,TGCGCCAGCAGCTTGCATCCCTCCTACAATGAGCAGTTCTTC,CASSLHPSYNEQFF
NA,TRBD2,TRBV7-2,TRBJ2-1,TGTGCCAGCAGCTTAGCGCCTAGCGGGAGGGCCTTATACAATGAGCAGTTCTTC,CASSLAPSGRALYNEQFF
few,TRBD2,TRBV7-9,TRBJ2-7,TGTGCCAGCAGCTTAGCTGCCAGCGGGAGATACGAGCAGTACTTC,CASSLAASGRYEQYF
NA,NA,TRBV30,TRBJ2-7,TGTGCCTGGTCAAGAGGTTGGGTAGGGGAAGACGAGCAGTACTTC,CAWSRGWVGEDEQYF
NA,NA,TRBV7-9,TRBJ2-1,TGTGCCAGCAGCATTGGGGGTTACAATGAGCAGTTCTTC,CASSIGGYNEQFF
NA,NA,TRBV5-1,TRBJ1-4,TGCGCCAGCAGCCCCTTAGGGGAAAAACTGTTTTTT,CASSPLGEKLFF
NA,NA,TRBV12-5,TRBJ2-7,TGTGCTAGTTCTGACGGCTCCTACGAGCAGTACTTC,CASSDGSYEQYF
NA,NA,TRBV4-1,TRBJ2-5,TGCGCCAGCAGCCTCGAACAGCGTCGAGAGACCCAGTACTTC,CASSLEQRRETQYF
few,TRBD2,TRBV10-3,TRBJ2-5,TGTGCCACCCGCCCGGGACTAGCGGGAGTCGGAGAGACCCAGTACTTC,CATRPGLAGVGETQYF
NA,TRBD1,TRBV7-9,TRBJ2-7,TGTGCCAGCAGCTTAAGGACAGGAGCCCCTCTTTCCTACGAGCAGTACTTC,CASSLRTGAPLSYEQYF
many,NA,TRBV27,TRBJ2-3,TGTGCCAGCAGTTTCGCAGCAGATACGCAGTATTTT,CASSFAADTQYF
NA,NA,TRBV25-1,TRBJ1-1,TGTGCCAGCGGCACTCCCGTCGCGGGAGAGGCTTTCTTT,CASGTPVAGEAFF
NA,TRBD1,TRBV30,TRBJ1-1,TGTGCCTGGAGTGCACAGGGGGCGACTGAAGCTTTCTTT,CAWSAQGATEAFF
few,NA,TRBV15,TRBJ2-1,TGTGCCACCAGCTACAAAGGGGGAGACTACAATGAGCAGTTCTTC,CATSYKGGDYNEQFF